This TCR beta chain appears in the sequencing data of a study of CD8 T cells in ankylosing spondylitis. This CDR3 is built from 13 residues. Germline V lookup: CDR1 SQVTM, CDR2 ANQGSEA. V was pared by 5 bases and J by 3 bases, with 6 bases of the junction left unmatched. Study-level results: Previous work reported some of these motif variants in the synovial fluid and blood of reactive arthritis. According to the report, clones linked to the disease were significantly enriched in matched synovial fluid samples taken from ankylosing spondylitis patients. Among TCR beta sequences, a motif of several highly homologous variants appeared characteristic of ankylosing spondylitis blood.

Quantitative 5'-RACE with molecular barcodes was used to make the TCR beta libraries. TCRdb independently ran MiXCR on the 5' RACE reads; one entry per CDR3 protein. The sample yields around 88,000 distinct CDR3 sequences, about 8.8% seen once. This clonotype was detected a few times. Antigen unknown. J is TRBJ1-1 and V is TRBV29-1, with 7 bases lining up with TRBD1. The sequence was obtained from a male donor with ankylosing spondylitis or in good health (not recorded which). Source material: blood, either unsorted or a sorted T cell fraction (not recorded which). CDR3 sequence: CSVRQGGDTEAFF. CDR3 coding DNA: TGCAGCGTTCGACAGGGAGGGGACACTGAAGCTTTCTTT.